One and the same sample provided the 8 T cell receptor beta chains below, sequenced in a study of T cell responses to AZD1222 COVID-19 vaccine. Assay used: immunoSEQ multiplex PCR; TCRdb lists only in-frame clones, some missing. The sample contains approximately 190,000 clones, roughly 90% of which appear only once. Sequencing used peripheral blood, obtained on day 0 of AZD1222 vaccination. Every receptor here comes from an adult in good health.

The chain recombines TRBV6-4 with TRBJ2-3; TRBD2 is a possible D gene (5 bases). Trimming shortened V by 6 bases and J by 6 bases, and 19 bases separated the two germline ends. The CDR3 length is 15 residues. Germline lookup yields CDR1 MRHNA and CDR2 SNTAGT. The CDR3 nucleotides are TGTGCCAGCAGGGGCGAGGGTTTCCTTCGGGATACGCAGTATTTT. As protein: CASRGEGFLRDTQYF.

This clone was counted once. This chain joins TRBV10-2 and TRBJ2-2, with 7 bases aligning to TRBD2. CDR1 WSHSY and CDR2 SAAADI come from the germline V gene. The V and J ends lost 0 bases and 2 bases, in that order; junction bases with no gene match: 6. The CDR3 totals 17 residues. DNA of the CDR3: TGCGCCAGCAGTGAGTCCTGGGGGGGGATCAACACCGGGGAGCTGTTTTTT. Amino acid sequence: CASSESWGGINTGELFF.

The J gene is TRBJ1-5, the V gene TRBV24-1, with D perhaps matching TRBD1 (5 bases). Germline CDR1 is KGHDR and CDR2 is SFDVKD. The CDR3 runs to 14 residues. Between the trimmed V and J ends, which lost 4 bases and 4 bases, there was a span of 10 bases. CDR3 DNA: TGTGCCACCAGTGAGGGACGGGGAAATCAGCCCCAGCATTTT. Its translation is CATSEGRGNQPQHF.

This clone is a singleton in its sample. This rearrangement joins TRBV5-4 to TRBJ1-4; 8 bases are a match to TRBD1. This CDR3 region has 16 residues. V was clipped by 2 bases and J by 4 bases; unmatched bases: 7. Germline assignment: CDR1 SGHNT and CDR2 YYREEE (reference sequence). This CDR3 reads CASSLGGQGDNEKLFF. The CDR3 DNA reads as TGTGCCAGCAGCTTAGGTGGACAGGGCGATAATGAAAAACTGTTTTTT.

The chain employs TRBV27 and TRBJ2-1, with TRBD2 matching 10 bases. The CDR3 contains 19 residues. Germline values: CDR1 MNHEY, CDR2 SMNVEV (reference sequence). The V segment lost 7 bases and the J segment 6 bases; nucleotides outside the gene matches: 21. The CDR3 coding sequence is TGTGCCAGCACCATAAGGGGTCTATTAGCGGGAGGTCTTAGCAATGAGCAGTTCTTC. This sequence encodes CASTIRGLLAGGLSNEQFF.

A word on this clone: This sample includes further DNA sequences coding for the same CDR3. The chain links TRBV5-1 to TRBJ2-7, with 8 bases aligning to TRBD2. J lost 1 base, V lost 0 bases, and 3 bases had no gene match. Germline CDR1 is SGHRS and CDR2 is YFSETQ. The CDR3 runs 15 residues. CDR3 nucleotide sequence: TGCGCCAGCAGCTTGGTAGTAGCGGGATCCTACGAGCAGTACTTC. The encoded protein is CASSLVVAGSYEQYF.

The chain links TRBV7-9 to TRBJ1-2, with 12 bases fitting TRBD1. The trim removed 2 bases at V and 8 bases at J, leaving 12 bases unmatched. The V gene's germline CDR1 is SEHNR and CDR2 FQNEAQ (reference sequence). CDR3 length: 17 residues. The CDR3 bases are TGTGCCAGCAGCTTAAAGAGCTCGGGACAGGGGGCCAAAGGCTACACCTTC. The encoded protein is CASSLKSSGQGAKGYTF.

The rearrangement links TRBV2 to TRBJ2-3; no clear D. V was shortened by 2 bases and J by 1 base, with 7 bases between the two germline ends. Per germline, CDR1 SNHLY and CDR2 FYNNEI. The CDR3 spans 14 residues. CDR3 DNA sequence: TGTGCCAGCAGTGAATACCCAGGCACAGATACGCAGTATTTT. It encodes CASSEYPGTDTQYF.